This record concerns one T cell receptor (beta chain) sequence. Its antigen is unidentified. Analyses pooled second doses at about 4 or about 12 weeks. This entry belongs to a study of T cell responses to AZD1222 COVID-19 vaccine. Study-level results: Spike-specific TCR breadth and depth went up after people got two AZD1222 doses. Repertoire collection took place solely once the T cell response had peaked. The sample set comprised mostly white British donors with more females, and clonal diversity was possibly underestimated.

This table comes from immunoSEQ multiplex PCR, and its TCRdb copy is limited to in-frame clones, with some not included. The table shows roughly 84,000 clones, with around 85% occurring only once. Germline values: CDR1 SNHLY, CDR2 FYNNEI. CDR3 size: 16 residues. Trimming shortened V by 3 bases and J by 0 bases, and 12 bases separated the two germline ends. The J gene is TRBJ1-5, the V gene TRBV2; D uncertain. Sequenced material: peripheral blood, taken 28 days after the second AZD1222 dose. This clonotype originated in an adult who received the AZD1222 COVID-19 vaccine. CDR3 loop: CASSDRGIYSNQPQHF. DNA for the CDR3: TGTGCCAGCAGTGATCGAGGGATCTATAGCAATCAGCCCCAGCATTTT.